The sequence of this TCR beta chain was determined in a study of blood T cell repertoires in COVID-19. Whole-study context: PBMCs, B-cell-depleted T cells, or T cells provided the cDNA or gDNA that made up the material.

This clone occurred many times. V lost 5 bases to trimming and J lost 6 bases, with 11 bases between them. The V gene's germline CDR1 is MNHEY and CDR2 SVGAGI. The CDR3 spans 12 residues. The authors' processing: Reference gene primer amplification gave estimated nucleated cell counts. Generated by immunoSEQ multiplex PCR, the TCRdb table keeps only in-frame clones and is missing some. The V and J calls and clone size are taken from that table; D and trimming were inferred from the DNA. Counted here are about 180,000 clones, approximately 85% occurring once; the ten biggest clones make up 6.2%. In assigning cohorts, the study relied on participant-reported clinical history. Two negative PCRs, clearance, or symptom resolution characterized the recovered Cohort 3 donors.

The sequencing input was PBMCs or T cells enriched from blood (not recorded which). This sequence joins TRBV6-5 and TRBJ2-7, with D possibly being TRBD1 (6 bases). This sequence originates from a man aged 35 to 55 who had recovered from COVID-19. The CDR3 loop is CASSMGQGEQYF. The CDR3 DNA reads TGTGCCAGCAGTATGGGACAAGGCGAGCAGTACTTC.